A single sample is the source of the 22 T cell receptor beta chains below, sequenced in a study of T cell repertoires in ileal Crohn's disease. Profiling relied on immunoSEQ multiplex PCR, and the TCRdb table lists in-frame clones only, not all of them. The sample consists of some 14,000 clones, around 80% of them appearing once. The specimen was ileal tissue. Receptors were obtained from an adult with Crohn's disease.

About this clone: The junction shows a germline mismatch at one end, possibly a read error. The chain combines TRBV11-2 with TRBJ2-7; possible D gene TRBD1, 6 bases. The CDR3 length is 14 residues. The V gene's germline CDR1 is SGHAT and CDR2 FQNNGV. The CDR3 sequence is CASSHRVSPYQQYF. The CDR3 region has the DNA TGTGCCAGCAGCCACAGGGTTTCCCCCTACCAGCAGTACTTC.

V and J are TRBV7-2 and TRBJ2-2; the D is unclear. Trimming stripped 2 bases from V and 1 base from J, with 11 bases between. This CDR3 region has 16 residues. Germline CDR1 reads SGHTA; CDR2 reads FQGNSA. CDR3 loop: CASSLIHPGNTGELFF. CDR3 coding DNA: TGTGCCAGCAGCTTAATTCACCCAGGGAACACCGGGGAGCTGTTTTTT.

V is TRBV7-6 and J is TRBJ1-4; D is perhaps TRBD1 (5 bases). This CDR3 comprises 15 residues. The V gene lost 2 bases and the J gene lost 4 bases, with 11 bases spanning the gap. Looked up from germline, CDR1 is SGHVS and CDR2 is FNYEAQ. The DNA for the CDR3 is TGTGCCAGCAGCTTAACAGGTCTGGATAATGAAAAACTGTTTTTT. Encoded protein: CASSLTGLDNEKLFF.

This chain links TRBV5-1 with TRBJ1-1, with D possibly being TRBD1 (5 bases). The CDR3 totals 14 residues. V was cut by 7 bases and J by 0 bases, with 13 bases left in between. Germline CDR1 and CDR2: SGHRS and YFSETQ. The CDR3 DNA follows: TGCGCCAGCGGACAAGGGATCATGAACACTGAAGCTTTCTTT. Protein product: CASGQGIMNTEAFF.

The chain combines TRBV6-5 with TRBJ2-7; 7 bases line up with TRBD1. Per the germline V gene, CDR1 is MNHEY and CDR2 is SVGAGI. The CDR3 contains 16 residues. J was trimmed by 5 bases and V by 0 bases; bases with no gene match: 10. DNA of the CDR3: TGTGCCAGCAGTTACTCGAGGGGGCCCCTCACCCACGAGCAGTACTTC. This translates into CASSYSRGPLTHEQYF.

This clone appeared a few times. The CDR3 nucleotides are TGTGCCAGCGTAGACAGGGGAAGTGAAAAACTGTTTTTT. Residues: CASVDRGSEKLFF. The chain joins TRBV19 to TRBJ1-4; 8 positions agree with TRBD1. J lost 7 bases, V lost 9 bases, and 7 bases had no gene match. The germline V gene encodes CDR1 LNHDA and CDR2 SQIVND (reference sequence). This CDR3 spans 13 amino acids. The variable domain in full, with the rest retrieved from reference TRBV19 and TRBJ1-4, is DGGITQSPKYLFRKEGQNVTLSCEQNLNHDAMYWYRQDPGQGLRLIYYSQIVNDFQKGDIAEGYSVSREKKESFPLTVTSAQKNPTAFYLCASVDRGSEKLFFGSGTQLSVL.

The sample holds one count of this clone. The chain carries TRBV5-1 and TRBJ2-1; a possible D gene is TRBD1 (6 bases). The CDR3 loop spans 18 amino acids. The V end was cut by 1 base, the J end by 3 bases, with 20 bases between. Germline CDR1 and CDR2: SGHRS and YFSETQ. In nucleotides, the CDR3 is TGCGCCAGCAGCTTGCGAGAACCAGGGGAGAGTGGCTACAATGAGCAGTTCTTC. This gives the protein CASSLREPGESGYNEQFF.

This clone was seen only a few times. The J gene is TRBJ2-3, the V gene TRBV7-6; 8 nucleotides align to TRBD2. This CDR3 is built from 14 residues. Germline values: CDR1 SGHVS, CDR2 FNYEAQ. The V and J ends lost 3 bases and 9 bases, in that order; junction bases with no gene match: 8. CDR3 in DNA: TGTGCCAGCAGCTTGCGAGCGGGAGAGGGCACGCAGTATTTT. This translates into CASSLRAGEGTQYF. The full variable domain, in which reference TRBV7-6 and TRBJ2-3 provide the parts outside the CDR3, is GAGVSQSPRYKVTKRGQDVALRCDPISGHVSLYWYRQALGQGPEFLTYFNYEAQQDKSGLPNDRFSAERPEGSISTLTIQRTEQRDSAMYRCASSLRAGEGTQYFGPGTRLTVL.

The J gene is TRBJ1-2, the V gene TRBV25-1; D call uncertain. The CDR3 covers 13 residues. The ends were cut back, 4 bases at V and 4 bases at J, with 10 bases in the middle. Per the germline V gene, CDR1 is MGHDK and CDR2 is SYGVNS. This CDR3 reads CASSGAGPYGYTF. DNA for the CDR3: TGTGCCAGCAGTGGGGCAGGCCCCTATGGCTACACCTTC.

The chain combines TRBV6-1 with TRBJ1-1, with 9 bases lining up with TRBD1. CDR1 and CDR2 from the germline V gene are MNHNS and SASEGT. The length of the CDR3 is 16 residues. Germline trimming cut 4 bases from V and 5 bases from J; bases unmatched to any gene: 11. In DNA form, the CDR3 reads TGTGCCAGCAGTGGCGCTATGGGACAGGGCGGGACTGAAGCTTTCTTT. Encoded protein: CASSGAMGQGGTEAFF.

The chain carries TRBV21-1 and TRBJ2-3; the DNA was not used to check the table's D call, TRBD2. TRBV21-1 is reported as a pseudogene. The CDR3 sequence is 15 residues long. DNA for the CDR3: TGTGCCAGCAGCCGACTAGCGGGAGGGTCAGATACGCAGTATTTT. Encoded protein: CASSRLAGGSDTQYF.

J is TRBJ1-4 and V is TRBV7-6; perhaps TRBD1 as D (5 bases). V lost 3 bases and J lost 5, with 10 bases in between. There are 14 residues in the CDR3. Germline-derived CDR1 and CDR2 are SGHVS and FNYEAQ. The CDR3 bases are TGTGCCAGCAGCTTGCAGGGAGGGAATGAAAAACTGTTTTTT. It is translated as CASSLQGGNEKLFF.

The chain joins TRBV15 to TRBJ2-1, with TRBD2 matching over 11 bases. The germline V gene has CDR1 LNHNV and CDR2 YYDKDF (reference sequence). V lost 5 bases, J lost 4 bases, and 10 bases stayed unmatched. CDR3 size: 17 residues. The CDR3 is CATSREGLAARYNEQFF. The CDR3 DNA reads as TGTGCCACCAGCCGGGAGGGACTAGCGGCTAGATACAATGAGCAGTTCTTC.

This sequence joins TRBV27 and TRBJ2-3; 10 nucleotides agree with TRBD1. The CDR3 is 16 residues long. CDR1 MNHEY and CDR2 SMNVEV come from the germline V gene (reference sequence). Unmatched junction bases numbered 11, after V lost 7 bases and J lost 4 bases. The CDR3 DNA reads TGTGCCAGCACCCGATATGAGACAGGGGGCGCAGATACGCAGTATTTT. This encodes CASTRYETGGADTQYF.

The V call is TRBV30, the J call TRBJ1-4; 7 bases are shared with TRBD1. CDR1 GTSNPN and CDR2 SVGIG come from the germline V gene (reference sequence). V lost 2 bases to trimming and J lost 10 bases; unmatched junction nucleotides: 16. The length of the CDR3 is 16 residues. CDR3 bases: TGTGCCTGGAGTCGACAGGGCGTTCACCTGGGGGGAAAACTGTTTTTT. Protein sequence: CAWSRQGVHLGGKLFF.

The chain has TRBV6-1 and TRBJ2-5, with D unclear. The germline CDR1 and CDR2 sequences are MNHNS and SASEGT. Trimming took off 4 bases at V and 3 bases at J, with 3 bases between the two ends. This CDR3 has 11 residues. The CDR3 DNA reads TGTGCCAGCAGTGCAAAAGAGACCCAGTACTTC. This gives the protein CASSAKETQYF.

The chain uses TRBV30 and TRBJ1-1; TRBD1 is a possible D gene (6 bases). Germline V gene lookup returns CDR1 GTSNPN and CDR2 SVGIG (reference sequence). The CDR3 is 13 amino acids. Trimming left V 8 bases short and J 5 bases short, with 18 bases between. CDR3 residues: CARPQGEWTEAFF. As DNA, the CDR3 is TGTGCCCGCCCACAGGGCGAATGGACTGAAGCTTTCTTT.

The V gene is TRBV30, the J gene TRBJ2-1; D is ambiguous. The CDR3 has 15 amino acids. Trimming pared 0 bases from V and 5 bases from J, leaving 14 bases between. Germline CDR1 GTSNPN, CDR2 SVGIG (reference sequence). The DNA of the CDR3 is TGTGCCTGGAGTGTACTCCCCTCGGTTGACAATGAGCAGTTCTTC. Its protein is CAWSVLPSVDNEQFF.

Note on this clone: Sequence at one end of the junction differs from germline and may be a read error. In DNA, the CDR3 is TGTGCCAGCAGGGAAGCGGGGGGGGCGACTAGCTCCTACGAGCAGTACTTC. This gives the protein CASREAGGATSSYEQYF. This chain links TRBV6-1 with TRBJ2-7, with 10 positions matching TRBD2. Germline V gene data show CDR1 as MNHNS and CDR2 as SASEGT. This CDR3 contains 17 residues.

The chain joins TRBV5-1 to TRBJ2-5; D may be TRBD2 (6 bases). The CDR3 extends over 16 amino acids. V was cut by 1 base and J by 5 bases, with 18 bases left in between. Germline V gene sequence: CDR1 SGHRS, CDR2 YFSETQ. CDR3 nucleotide sequence: TGCGCCAGCAGCTTGTTTCCCAACGGAGGGAGGGAGACCCAGTACTTC. Translated: CASSLFPNGGRETQYF.

V usage is TRBV29-1 and J usage is TRBJ1-3, with a possible D match to TRBD1 (5 bases). Germline CDR1 is SQVTM and CDR2 is ANQGSEA. This CDR3 is 12 amino acids long. V was cut by 4 bases and J by 2 bases, with 6 bases left in between. CDR3 protein: CSVVGAGNTIYF. In DNA form, the CDR3 reads TGCAGCGTTGTAGGGGCTGGAAACACCATATATTTT.

The chain employs TRBV11-3 and TRBJ2-2; 10 bases match TRBD1. V shed 5 bases, J shed 6 bases, and the junction held 9 bases outside the gene matches. Germline V gene sequence: CDR1 SGHNT, CDR2 YENEEA. The CDR3 has 16 residues. The CDR3 DNA sequence: TGTGCCAGCAGCGGGGGACAGGGGAAGGTCGCCGGGGAGCTGTTTTTT. Translation: CASSGGQGKVAGELFF.